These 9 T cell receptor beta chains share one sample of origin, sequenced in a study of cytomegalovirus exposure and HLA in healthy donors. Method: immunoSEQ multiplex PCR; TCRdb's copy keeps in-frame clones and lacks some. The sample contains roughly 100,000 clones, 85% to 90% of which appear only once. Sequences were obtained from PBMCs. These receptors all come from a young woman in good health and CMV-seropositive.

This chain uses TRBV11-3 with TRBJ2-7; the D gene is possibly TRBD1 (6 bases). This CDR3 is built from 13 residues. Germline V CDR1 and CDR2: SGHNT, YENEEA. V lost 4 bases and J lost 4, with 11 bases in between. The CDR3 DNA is TGTGCCAGCAGCTCCTTACAGGGTTACGAGCAGTACTTC. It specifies CASSSLQGYEQYF.

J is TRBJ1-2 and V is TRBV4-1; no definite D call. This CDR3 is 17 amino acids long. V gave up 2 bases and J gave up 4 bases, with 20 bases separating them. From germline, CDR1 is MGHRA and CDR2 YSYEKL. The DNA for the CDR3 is TGCGCCAGCAGCCAATCCAGGTCCTCCTATCCTATCTATGGCTACACCTTC. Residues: CASSQSRSSYPIYGYTF.

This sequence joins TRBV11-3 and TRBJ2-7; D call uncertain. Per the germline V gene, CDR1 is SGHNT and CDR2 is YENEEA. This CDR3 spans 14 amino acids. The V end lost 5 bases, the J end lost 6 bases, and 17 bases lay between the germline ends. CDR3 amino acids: CASSRLAGSLEQYF. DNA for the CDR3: TGTGCCAGCAGCCGTCTGGCAGGTTCTCTCGAGCAGTACTTC.

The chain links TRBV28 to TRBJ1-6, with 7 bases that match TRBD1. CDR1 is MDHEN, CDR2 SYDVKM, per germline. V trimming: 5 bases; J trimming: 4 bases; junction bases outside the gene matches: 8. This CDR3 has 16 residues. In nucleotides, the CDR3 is TGTGCCAGCAGTACTGGAGGGGGCTGGTATAATTCACCCCTCCACTTT. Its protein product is CASSTGGGWYNSPLHF.

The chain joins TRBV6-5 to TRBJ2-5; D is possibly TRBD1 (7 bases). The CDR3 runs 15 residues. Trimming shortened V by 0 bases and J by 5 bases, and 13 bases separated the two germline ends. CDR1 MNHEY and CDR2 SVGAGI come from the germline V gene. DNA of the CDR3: TGTGCCAGCAGTTACTCGTCCAGGGGGGAGGAGACCCAGTACTTC. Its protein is CASSYSSRGEETQYF.

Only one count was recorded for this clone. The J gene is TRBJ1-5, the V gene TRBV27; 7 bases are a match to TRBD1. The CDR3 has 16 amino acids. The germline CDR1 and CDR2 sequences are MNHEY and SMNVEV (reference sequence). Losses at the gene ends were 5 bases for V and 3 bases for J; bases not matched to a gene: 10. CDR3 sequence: CASSPRQGTVNQPQHF. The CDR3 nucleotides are TGTGCCAGCAGTCCACGACAAGGGACAGTCAATCAGCCCCAGCATTTT.

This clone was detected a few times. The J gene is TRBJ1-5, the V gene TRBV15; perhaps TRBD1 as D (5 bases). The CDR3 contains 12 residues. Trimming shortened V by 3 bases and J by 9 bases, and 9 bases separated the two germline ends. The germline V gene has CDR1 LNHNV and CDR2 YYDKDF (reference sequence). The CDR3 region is CATSRDQGPQHF. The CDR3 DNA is TGTGCCACCAGCAGGGACCAGGGGCCCCAGCATTTT.

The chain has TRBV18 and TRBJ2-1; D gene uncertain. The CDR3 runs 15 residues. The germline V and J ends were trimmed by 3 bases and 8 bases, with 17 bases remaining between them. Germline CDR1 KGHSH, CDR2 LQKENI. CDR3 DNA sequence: TGTGCCAGCTCACCGGGTGCGGTTTCTGCCGATGAGCAGTTCTTC. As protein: CASSPGAVSADEQFF.

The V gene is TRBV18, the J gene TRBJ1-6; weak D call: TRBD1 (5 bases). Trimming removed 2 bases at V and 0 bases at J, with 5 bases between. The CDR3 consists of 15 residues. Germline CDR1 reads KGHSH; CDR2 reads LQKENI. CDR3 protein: CASSPDSSYNSPLHF. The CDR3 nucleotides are TGTGCCAGCTCACCAGACAGCTCCTATAATTCACCCCTCCACTTT.